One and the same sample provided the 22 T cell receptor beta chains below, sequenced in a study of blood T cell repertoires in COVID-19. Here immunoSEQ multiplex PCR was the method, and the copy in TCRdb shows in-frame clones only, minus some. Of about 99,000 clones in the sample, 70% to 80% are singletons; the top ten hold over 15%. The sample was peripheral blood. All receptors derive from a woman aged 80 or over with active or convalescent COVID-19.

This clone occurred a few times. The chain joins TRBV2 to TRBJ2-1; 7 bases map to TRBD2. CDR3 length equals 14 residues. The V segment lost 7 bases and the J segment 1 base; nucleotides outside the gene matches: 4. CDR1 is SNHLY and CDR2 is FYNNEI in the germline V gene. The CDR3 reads CASTREGSYNEQFF. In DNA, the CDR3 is TGTGCCAGCACTAGGGAGGGTTCCTACAATGAGCAGTTCTTC.

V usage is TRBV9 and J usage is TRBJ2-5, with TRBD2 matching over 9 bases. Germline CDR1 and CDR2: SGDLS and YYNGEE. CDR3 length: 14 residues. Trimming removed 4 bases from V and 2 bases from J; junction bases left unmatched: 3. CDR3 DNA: TGTGCCAGCAGCACGACTAGCGGTCAAGAGACCCAGTACTTC. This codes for CASSTTSGQETQYF.

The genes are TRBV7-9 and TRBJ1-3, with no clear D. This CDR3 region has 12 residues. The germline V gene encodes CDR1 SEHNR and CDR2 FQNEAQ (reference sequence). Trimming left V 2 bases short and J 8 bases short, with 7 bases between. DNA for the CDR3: TGTGCCAGCAGCTTAACCGGGGACACCATATATTTT. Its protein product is CASSLTGDTIYF.

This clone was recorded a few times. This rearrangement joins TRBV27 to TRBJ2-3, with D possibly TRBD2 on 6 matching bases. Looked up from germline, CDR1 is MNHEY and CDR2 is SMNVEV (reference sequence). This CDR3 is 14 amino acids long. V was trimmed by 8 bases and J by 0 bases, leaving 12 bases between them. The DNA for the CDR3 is TGTGCCAGCTCTGACGGAGGGAGCACAGATACGCAGTATTTT. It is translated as CASSDGGSTDTQYF.

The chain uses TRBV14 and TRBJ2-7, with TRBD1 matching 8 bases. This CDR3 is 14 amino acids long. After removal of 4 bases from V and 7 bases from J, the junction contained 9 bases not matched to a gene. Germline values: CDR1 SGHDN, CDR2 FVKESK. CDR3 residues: CASSLRTGTGEQYF. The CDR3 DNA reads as TGTGCCAGCAGCCTTAGGACAGGGACGGGGGAGCAGTACTTC.

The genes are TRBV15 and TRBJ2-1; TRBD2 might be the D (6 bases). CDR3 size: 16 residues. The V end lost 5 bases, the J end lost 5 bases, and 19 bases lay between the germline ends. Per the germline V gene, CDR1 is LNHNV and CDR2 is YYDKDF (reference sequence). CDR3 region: CATSDGGTPPNNEQFF. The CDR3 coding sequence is TGTGCCACCAGCGACGGCGGGACGCCACCTAACAATGAGCAGTTCTTC. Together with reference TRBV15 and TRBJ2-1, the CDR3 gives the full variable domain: DAMVIQNPRYQVTQFGKPVTLSCSQTLNHNVMYWYQQKSSQAPKLLFHYYDKDFNNEADTPDNFQSRRPNTSFCFLDIRSPGLGDTAMYLCATSDGGTPPNNEQFFGPGTRLTVL.

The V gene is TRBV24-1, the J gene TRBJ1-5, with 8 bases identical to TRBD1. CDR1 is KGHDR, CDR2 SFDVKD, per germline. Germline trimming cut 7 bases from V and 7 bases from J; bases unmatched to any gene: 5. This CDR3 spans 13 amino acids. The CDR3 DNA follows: TGTGCCACCAGCCCAGGGGGCGGGCAGCCCCAGCATTTT. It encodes CATSPGGGQPQHF.

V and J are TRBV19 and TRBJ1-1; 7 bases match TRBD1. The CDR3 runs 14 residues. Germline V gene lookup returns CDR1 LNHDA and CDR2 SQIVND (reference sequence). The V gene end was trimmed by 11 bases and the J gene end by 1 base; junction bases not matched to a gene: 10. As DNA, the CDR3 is TGTGCCGCCCGGGACAGCCCGGGGAACACTGAAGCTTTCTTT. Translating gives CAARDSPGNTEAFF.

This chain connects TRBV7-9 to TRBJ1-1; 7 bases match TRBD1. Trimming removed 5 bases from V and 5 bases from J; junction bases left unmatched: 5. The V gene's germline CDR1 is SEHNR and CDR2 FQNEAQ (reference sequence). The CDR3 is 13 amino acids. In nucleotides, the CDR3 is TGTGCCAGCAGCACCCAACAGGGGACTGAAGCTTTCTTT. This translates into CASSTQQGTEAFF.

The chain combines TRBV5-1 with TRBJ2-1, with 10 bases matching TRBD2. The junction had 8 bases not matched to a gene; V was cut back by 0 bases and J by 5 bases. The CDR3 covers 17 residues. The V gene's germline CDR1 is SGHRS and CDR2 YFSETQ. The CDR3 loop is CASSLEASGGYHNEQFF. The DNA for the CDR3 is TGCGCCAGCAGCTTGGAGGCTAGCGGGGGATACCACAATGAGCAGTTCTTC.

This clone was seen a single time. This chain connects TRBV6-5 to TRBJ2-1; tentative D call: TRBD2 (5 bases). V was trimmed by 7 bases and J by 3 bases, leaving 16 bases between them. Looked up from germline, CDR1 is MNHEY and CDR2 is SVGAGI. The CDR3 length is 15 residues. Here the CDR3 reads CASKTSLTSYNEQFF. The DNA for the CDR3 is TGTGCCAGCAAAACAAGTCTAACTAGCTACAATGAGCAGTTCTTC.

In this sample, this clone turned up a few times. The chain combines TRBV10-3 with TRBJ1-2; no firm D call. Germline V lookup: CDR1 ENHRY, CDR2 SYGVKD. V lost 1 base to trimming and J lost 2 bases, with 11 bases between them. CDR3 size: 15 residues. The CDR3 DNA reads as TGTGCCATCAGTGAGTTCCAGGCTTCGAACTATGGCTACACCTTC. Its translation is CAISEFQASNYGYTF.

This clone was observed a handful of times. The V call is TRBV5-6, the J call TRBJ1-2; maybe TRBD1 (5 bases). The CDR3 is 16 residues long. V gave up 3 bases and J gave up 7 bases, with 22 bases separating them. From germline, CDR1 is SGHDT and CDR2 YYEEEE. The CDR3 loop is CASSSRTIQSRGGYTF. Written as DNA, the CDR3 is TGTGCCAGCAGCTCCAGGACAATACAATCAAGGGGTGGCTACACCTTC.

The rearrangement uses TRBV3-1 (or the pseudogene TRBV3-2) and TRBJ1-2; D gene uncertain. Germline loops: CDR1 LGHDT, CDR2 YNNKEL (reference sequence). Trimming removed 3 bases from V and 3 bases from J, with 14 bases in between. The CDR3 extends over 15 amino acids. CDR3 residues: CASSHMSRGDYGYTF. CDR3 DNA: TGTGCCAGCAGCCATATGTCCCGAGGAGACTATGGCTACACCTTC.

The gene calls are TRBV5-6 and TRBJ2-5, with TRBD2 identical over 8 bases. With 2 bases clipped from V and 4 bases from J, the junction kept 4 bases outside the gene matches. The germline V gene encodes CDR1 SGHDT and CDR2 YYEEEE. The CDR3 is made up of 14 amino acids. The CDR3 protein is CASSLAGAAETQYF. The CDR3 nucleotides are TGTGCCAGCAGCTTAGCGGGAGCAGCAGAGACCCAGTACTTC.

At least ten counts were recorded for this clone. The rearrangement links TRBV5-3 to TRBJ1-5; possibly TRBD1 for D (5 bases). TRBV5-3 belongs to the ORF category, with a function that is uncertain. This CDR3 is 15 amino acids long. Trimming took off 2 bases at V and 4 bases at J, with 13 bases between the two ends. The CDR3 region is CARSFPRQPNQPQHF. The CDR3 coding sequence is TGTGCCAGAAGCTTTCCCCGACAGCCGAATCAGCCCCAGCATTTT.

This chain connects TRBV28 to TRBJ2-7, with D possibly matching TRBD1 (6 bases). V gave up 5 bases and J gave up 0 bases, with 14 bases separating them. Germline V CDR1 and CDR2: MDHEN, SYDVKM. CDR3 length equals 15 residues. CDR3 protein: CASSTGTTSSYEQYF. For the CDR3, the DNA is TGTGCCAGCAGTACCGGGACAACGAGCTCCTACGAGCAGTACTTC.

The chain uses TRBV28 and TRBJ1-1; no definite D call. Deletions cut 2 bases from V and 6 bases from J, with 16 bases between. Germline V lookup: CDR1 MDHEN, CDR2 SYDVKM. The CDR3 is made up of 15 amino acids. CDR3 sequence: CASSLAQTRRAEAFF. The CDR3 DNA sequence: TGTGCCAGCAGTTTAGCCCAGACCCGGCGGGCTGAAGCTTTCTTT.

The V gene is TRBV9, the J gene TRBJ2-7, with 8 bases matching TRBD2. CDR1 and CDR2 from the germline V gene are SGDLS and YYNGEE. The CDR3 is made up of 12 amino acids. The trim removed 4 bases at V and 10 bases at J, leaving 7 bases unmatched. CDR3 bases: TGTGCCAGCAGCTCCCCCGGGGGGGACCAGTACTTC. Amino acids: CASSSPGGDQYF. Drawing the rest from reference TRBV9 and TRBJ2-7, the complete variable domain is DSGVTQTPKHLITATGQRVTLRCSPRSGDLSVYWYQQSLDQGLQFLIQYYNGEERAKGNILERFSAQQFPDLHSELNLSSLELGDSALYFCASSSPGGDQYFGPGTRLTVT.

The DNA of the CDR3 is TGTGCCAGCAGCACCGCCGGGACAGATTCCTACGAGCAGTACTTC. Its protein is CASSTAGTDSYEQYF. The chain joins TRBV5-4 to TRBJ2-7; 7 bases map to TRBD1. Looked up from germline, CDR1 is SGHNT and CDR2 is YYREEE (reference sequence). The ends lost 4 bases at V and 1 base at J; junction bases unmatched: 8. The CDR3 has 15 residues.

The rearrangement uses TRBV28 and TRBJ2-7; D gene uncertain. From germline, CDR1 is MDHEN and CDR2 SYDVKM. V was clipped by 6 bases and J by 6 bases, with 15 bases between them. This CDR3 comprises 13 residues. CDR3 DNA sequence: TGTGCCAGCAGGACTTCCTACCACTTCGAGCAGTACTTC. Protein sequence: CASRTSYHFEQYF.

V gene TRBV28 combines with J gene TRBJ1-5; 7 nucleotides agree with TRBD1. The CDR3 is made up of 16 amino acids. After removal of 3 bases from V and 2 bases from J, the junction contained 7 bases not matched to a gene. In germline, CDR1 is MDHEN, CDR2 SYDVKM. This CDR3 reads CASSLGQGVGNQPQHF. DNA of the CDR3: TGTGCCAGCAGTTTGGGCCAGGGGGTTGGCAATCAGCCCCAGCATTTT.